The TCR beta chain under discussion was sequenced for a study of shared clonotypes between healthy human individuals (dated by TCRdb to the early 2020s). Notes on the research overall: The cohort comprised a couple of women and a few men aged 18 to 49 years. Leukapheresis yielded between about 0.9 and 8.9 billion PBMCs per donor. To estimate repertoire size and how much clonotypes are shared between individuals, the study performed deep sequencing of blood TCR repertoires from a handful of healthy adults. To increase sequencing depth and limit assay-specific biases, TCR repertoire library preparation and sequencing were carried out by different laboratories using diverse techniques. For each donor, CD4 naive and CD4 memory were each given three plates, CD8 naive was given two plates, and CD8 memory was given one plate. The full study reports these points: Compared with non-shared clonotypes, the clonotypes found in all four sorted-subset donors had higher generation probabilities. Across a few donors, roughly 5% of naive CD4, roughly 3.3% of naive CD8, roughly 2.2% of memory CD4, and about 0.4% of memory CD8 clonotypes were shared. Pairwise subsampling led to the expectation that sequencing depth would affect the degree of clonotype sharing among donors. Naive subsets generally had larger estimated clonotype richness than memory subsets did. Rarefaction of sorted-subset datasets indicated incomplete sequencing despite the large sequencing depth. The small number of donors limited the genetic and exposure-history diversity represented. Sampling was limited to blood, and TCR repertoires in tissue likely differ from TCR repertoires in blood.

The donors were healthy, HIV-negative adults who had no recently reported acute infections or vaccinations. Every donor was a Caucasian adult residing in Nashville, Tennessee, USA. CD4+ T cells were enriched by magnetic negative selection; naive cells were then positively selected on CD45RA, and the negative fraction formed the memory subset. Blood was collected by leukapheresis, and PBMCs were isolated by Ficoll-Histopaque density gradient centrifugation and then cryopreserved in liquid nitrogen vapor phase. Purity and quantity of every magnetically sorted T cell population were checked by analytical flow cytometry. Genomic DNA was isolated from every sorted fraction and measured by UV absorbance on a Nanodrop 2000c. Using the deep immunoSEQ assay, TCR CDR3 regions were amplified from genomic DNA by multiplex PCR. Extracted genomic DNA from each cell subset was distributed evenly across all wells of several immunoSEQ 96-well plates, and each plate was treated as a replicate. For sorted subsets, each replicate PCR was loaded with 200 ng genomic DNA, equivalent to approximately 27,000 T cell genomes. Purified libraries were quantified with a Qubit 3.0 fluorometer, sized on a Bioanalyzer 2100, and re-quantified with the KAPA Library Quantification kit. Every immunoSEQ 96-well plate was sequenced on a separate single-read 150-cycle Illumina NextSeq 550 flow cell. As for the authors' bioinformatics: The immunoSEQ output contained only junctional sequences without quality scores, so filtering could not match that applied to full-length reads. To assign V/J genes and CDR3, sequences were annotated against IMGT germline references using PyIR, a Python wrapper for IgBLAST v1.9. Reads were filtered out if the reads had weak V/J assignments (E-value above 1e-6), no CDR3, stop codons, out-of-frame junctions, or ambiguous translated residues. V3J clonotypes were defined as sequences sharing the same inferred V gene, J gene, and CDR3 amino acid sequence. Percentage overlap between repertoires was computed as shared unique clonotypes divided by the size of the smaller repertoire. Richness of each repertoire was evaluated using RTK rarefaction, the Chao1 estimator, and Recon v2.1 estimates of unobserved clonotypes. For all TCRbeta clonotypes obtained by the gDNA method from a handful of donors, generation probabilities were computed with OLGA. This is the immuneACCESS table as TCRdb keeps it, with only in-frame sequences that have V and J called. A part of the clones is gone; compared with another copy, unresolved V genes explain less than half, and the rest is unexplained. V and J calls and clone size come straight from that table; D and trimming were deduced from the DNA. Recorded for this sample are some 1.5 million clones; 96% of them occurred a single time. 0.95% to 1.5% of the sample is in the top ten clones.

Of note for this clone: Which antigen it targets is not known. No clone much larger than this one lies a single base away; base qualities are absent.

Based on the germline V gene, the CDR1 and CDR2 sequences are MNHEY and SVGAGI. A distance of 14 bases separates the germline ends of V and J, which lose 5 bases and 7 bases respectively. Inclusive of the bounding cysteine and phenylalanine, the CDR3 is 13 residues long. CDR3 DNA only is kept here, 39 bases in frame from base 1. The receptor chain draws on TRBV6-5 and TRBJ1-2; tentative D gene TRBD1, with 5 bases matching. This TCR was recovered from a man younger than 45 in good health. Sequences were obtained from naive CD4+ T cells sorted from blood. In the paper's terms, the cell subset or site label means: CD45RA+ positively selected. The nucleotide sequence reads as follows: TGTGCCAGCAGTAGAGGAGGGGCAGGTGGCTACACCTTC. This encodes CASSRGGAGGYTF.